This TCR beta chain was identified in a study of cytotoxic CD8 clonotypes in ibrutinib-treated CLL. Overall study context: Each sample contained, on average, approximately 270,000 productive templates and 94,000 or so productive rearrangements.

Study results and limitations: Measured clonality at baseline was greater than in age-matched healthy donors and tracked with circulating CD8+ T-cell counts.

A 1 in 200,000 to 1 in 1 million T cell depth was the sequencing target. Profiling relied on immunoSEQ multiplex PCR, and the TCRdb table lists in-frame clones only, not all of them. The sample contains hundreds of thousands of clones, about 80% of which appear only once. Details on this clone: Its antigen is unidentified.

Deletions cut 1 base from V and 1 base from J, with 11 bases between. The CDR3 has 15 amino acids. Germline lookup yields CDR1 SGHDT and CDR2 YYEEEE. This sample comprised PBMCs, obtained before ibrutinib treatment. The TCR sequence derives from a human donor with chronic lymphocytic leukemia. V and J are TRBV5-6 and TRBJ1-1; a possible D gene is TRBD1 (5 bases). As DNA, the CDR3 is TGTGCCAGCAGCTTGTTGGGAGGACAGAACACTGAAGCTTTCTTT. Translated, it gives CASSLLGGQNTEAFF.